These 28 T cell receptor beta chains were sequenced from one sample in a study of cytotoxic CD8 clonotypes in ibrutinib-treated CLL. The assay was immunoSEQ multiplex PCR, and TCRdb's table has in-frame clones only and misses some. The sample yields fewer than 85,000 clones, around 79% seen once. The sample here was PBMCs, taken after 12 months of ibrutinib treatment. The source of these receptors is a human donor with chronic lymphocytic leukemia.

CDR3 protein: CASRKTSGPEQFF. CDR3 bases: TGTGCCAGCAGAAAGACTAGCGGGCCTGAGCAGTTCTTC. V usage is TRBV9 and J usage is TRBJ2-1; TRBD2 matches 10 bases. Germline V CDR1 and CDR2: SGDLS, YYNGEE. J lost 9 bases, V lost 5 bases, and 5 bases had no gene match. This CDR3 has 13 residues.

The gene calls are TRBV18 and TRBJ2-5; D may match TRBD1 or TRBD2 (6 bases each). Deletions cut 7 bases from V and 0 bases from J, with 9 bases between. Germline V gene lookup returns CDR1 KGHSH and CDR2 LQKENI. This CDR3 comprises 13 residues. The CDR3 DNA reads as TGTGCCAGCTGGAGGGGGAACCAAGAGACCCAGTACTTC. Protein: CASWRGNQETQYF.

This rearrangement joins TRBV19 to TRBJ2-6; weak D call: TRBD2 (6 bases). This CDR3 spans 15 amino acids. Germline values: CDR1 LNHDA, CDR2 SQIVND (reference sequence). The germline V and J ends were trimmed by 6 bases and 1 base, with 10 bases remaining between them. CDR3: CASSVGGSGANVLTF. Here the CDR3 DNA reads TGTGCCAGTAGCGTGGGGGGTTCTGGGGCCAACGTCCTGACTTTC.

V is TRBV29-1 and J is TRBJ2-3; 13 nucleotides align to TRBD2. Germline lookup yields CDR1 SQVTM and CDR2 ANQGSEA. The V and J ends lost 7 bases and 4 bases, in that order; junction bases with no gene match: 5. The CDR3 contains 14 residues. This chain's CDR3 is CSAQLAGGPDTQYF. The CDR3 bases are TGCAGCGCCCAACTAGCGGGGGGGCCAGATACGCAGTATTTT.

The chain has TRBV9 and TRBJ1-3; D is unresolved. V lost 0 bases and J lost 8, with 21 bases in between. Germline assignment: CDR1 SGDLS and CDR2 YYNGEE. There are 17 residues in the CDR3. CDR3 region: CASSVAPIGVGEDTIYF. CDR3 sequence (DNA): TGTGCCAGCAGCGTAGCCCCAATCGGGGTTGGGGAGGACACCATATATTTT. Looking up the rest from reference TRBV9 and TRBJ1-3 gives the full variable domain: DSGVTQTPKHLITATGQRVTLRCSPRSGDLSVYWYQQSLDQGLQFLIQYYNGEERAKGNILERFSAQQFPDLHSELNLSSLELGDSALYFCASSVAPIGVGEDTIYFGEGSWLTVV.

The chain is built from TRBV19 and TRBJ2-6; TRBD1 agrees at 7 bases. Per the germline V gene, CDR1 is LNHDA and CDR2 is SQIVND (reference sequence). V was clipped by 5 bases and J by 0 bases; unmatched bases: 4. This CDR3 region has 16 residues. CDR3 sequence reads: CASSAHRGSGANVLTF. The CDR3 region has the DNA TGTGCCAGTAGTGCACACAGGGGCTCTGGGGCCAACGTCCTGACTTTC.

This clone was counted between two and nine times. CDR3 sequence (DNA): TGTGCCAGCAGCCCCCCCCGGGCAGATACGCAGTATTTT. It is translated as CASSPPRADTQYF. This chain uses TRBV7-8 with TRBJ2-3, with D hard to call. Trimming took off 5 bases at V and 4 bases at J, with 10 bases between the two ends. The CDR3 extends over 13 amino acids. Germline assignment: CDR1 SGHVS and CDR2 FQNEAQ.

The V gene is TRBV7-2, the J gene TRBJ1-5, with TRBD1 identical over 8 bases. The CDR3 extends over 15 amino acids. Germline-derived CDR1 and CDR2 are SGHTA and FQGNSA. V lost 5 bases to trimming and J lost 7 bases; unmatched junction nucleotides: 10. The CDR3 protein is CASSPWTGPSQPQHF. CDR3 DNA sequence: TGTGCCAGCAGCCCCTGGACAGGGCCAAGCCAGCCCCAGCATTTT.

This clone was found a few times. The CDR3: CASSLLEGNYGYTF. The CDR3 DNA sequence: TGTGCCAGCAGCTTATTGGAGGGAAACTATGGCTACACCTTC. The rearrangement uses TRBV7-8 and TRBJ1-2; D unclear. Trimming took off 2 bases at V and 2 bases at J, with 9 bases between the two ends. The CDR3 spans 14 residues. Germline CDR1 is SGHVS and CDR2 is FQNEAQ.

V usage is TRBV5-8 and J usage is TRBJ2-7, with 7 nucleotides matching TRBD2. V shed 4 bases and J 5 bases; nucleotides not matched to a gene: 9. This CDR3 region has 14 residues. CDR1 is SGHTS, CDR2 YDEGEE, per germline. The CDR3 coding sequence is TGTGCCAGCAGCCATGGGACTACTCCTGACGAGCAGTACTTC. It specifies CASSHGTTPDEQYF.

V is TRBV19 and J is TRBJ1-1; D is perhaps TRBD1 (6 bases). Germline CDR1 reads LNHDA; CDR2 reads SQIVND (reference sequence). Trimming removed 4 bases from V and 5 bases from J, with 14 bases in between. This CDR3 comprises 14 residues. Here the CDR3 DNA reads TGTGCCAGTAGTACCCTGACAGGTGGGACTGAAGCTTTCTTT. It is translated as CASSTLTGGTEAFF.

The chain joins TRBV6-6 to TRBJ2-3; 8 nucleotides line up with TRBD2. The trim removed 7 bases at V and 1 base at J, leaving 10 bases unmatched. Germline assignment: CDR1 MNHNY and CDR2 SVGAGI (reference sequence). The CDR3 sequence is 16 residues long. The CDR3 DNA reads TGTGCCAGCACCCCAGGCCCCGGGGGGGGCACAGATACGCAGTATTTT. It yields the protein CASTPGPGGGTDTQYF.

This rearrangement joins TRBV5-1 to TRBJ1-1, with D possibly being TRBD1 (5 bases). CDR3 length: 12 residues. Germline V lookup: CDR1 SGHRS, CDR2 YFSETQ. The V and J ends lost 2 bases and 13 bases respectively, with 15 bases between them. The CDR3 region has the DNA TGCGCCAGCAGCTTCACGGGGGTTGGGGTTTTCTTT. Translating gives CASSFTGVGVFF.

V and J are TRBV29-1 and TRBJ2-2; 7 nucleotides align to TRBD1. Unmatched junction bases numbered 2, after V lost 4 bases and J lost 0 bases. This CDR3 has 14 amino acids. Germline V gene data show CDR1 as SQVTM and CDR2 as ANQGSEA. The CDR3 DNA is TGCAGCGTTGCACAGGGGCCGAACACCGGGGAGCTGTTTTTT. Translation: CSVAQGPNTGELFF.

This sequence joins TRBV28 and TRBJ1-1; the D gene is possibly TRBD1 (5 bases). Trimming left V 6 bases short and J 4 bases short, with 12 bases between. The CDR3 totals 13 residues. Germline V gene data show CDR1 as MDHEN and CDR2 as SYDVKM. The CDR3 nucleotides are TGTGCCAGCAGGGGACCCCGGGCCACTGAAGCTTTCTTT. Its translation is CASRGPRATEAFF.

This clone was picked up one time. The CDR3, as DNA: TGTGCCAGCAGCTTAAATTTCCCCCCTGGATTATGCTTTTTT. Translated: CASSLNFPPGLCFF. The chain recombines TRBV7-2 with TRBJ1-4; no reliable D call. CDR1 and CDR2 from the germline V gene are SGHTA and FQGNSA. Trimming took 2 bases from V and 17 from J, leaving 21 bases between them. The CDR3 sequence is 14 residues long.

The V call is TRBV10-3, the J call TRBJ1-1; TRBD1 is a possible D gene (6 bases). V shed 8 bases and J shed 2 bases, with 15 bases lying between them. CDR3 length equals 14 residues. Germline V lookup: CDR1 ENHRY, CDR2 SYGVKD. The CDR3 coding sequence is TGTGCCATCCGGCCCGAGGGGGACAACACTGAAGCTTTCTTT. This sequence encodes CAIRPEGDNTEAFF.

This chain links TRBV21-1 with TRBJ2-7; the table's D call, TRBD2, has no DNA check behind it. TRBV21-1 is reported as a pseudogene. The CDR3 totals 14 residues. The CDR3 spells CASSKGRLAYEQYF. For the CDR3, the DNA is TGTGCCAGCAGCAAAGGGCGACTAGCCTACGAGCAGTACTTC.

Written as DNA, the CDR3 is TGTGCCAGCAGTGGCCCCGGGACAGGGCACAATTCACCCCTCCACTTT. Translated, it gives CASSGPGTGHNSPLHF. The genes are TRBV6-1 and TRBJ1-6; 9 bases fit TRBD1. Germline lookup yields CDR1 MNHNS and CDR2 SASEGT. This CDR3 has 16 amino acids. V lost 4 bases, J lost 7 bases, and 8 bases stayed unmatched.

J is TRBJ2-5 and V is TRBV7-8; perhaps D is TRBD1 or TRBD2 (5 bases each). CDR1 is SGHVS and CDR2 is FQNEAQ in the germline V gene. The CDR3 is 13 residues long. Trimming pared 5 bases from V and 3 bases from J, leaving 10 bases between. CDR3 amino acids: CASSPGTEETQYF. CDR3 in DNA: TGTGCCAGCAGCCCCGGGACGGAAGAGACCCAGTACTTC. The complete variable domain, with remaining parts taken from reference TRBV7-8 and TRBJ2-5, reads GAGVSQSPRYKVAKRGQDVALRCDPISGHVSLFWYQQALGQGPEFLTYFQNEAQLDKSGLPSDRFFAERPEGSVSTLKIQRTQQEDSAVYLCASSPGTEETQYFGPGTRLLVL.

V is TRBV19 and J is TRBJ2-7; D possibly corresponds to TRBD2 (6 bases). The V end was cut by 3 bases, the J end by 0 bases, with 15 bases between. Germline lookup yields CDR1 LNHDA and CDR2 SQIVND (reference sequence). The CDR3 has 16 residues. CDR3 nucleotides: TGTGCCAGTAGTATGGTTTCGGGACTGGACTCCTACGAGCAGTACTTC. The encoded protein is CASSMVSGLDSYEQYF.

The chain has TRBV7-3 and TRBJ2-5, with D perhaps TRBD1 or TRBD2 (5 bases each). V was shortened by 1 base and J by 2 bases, with 5 bases between the two germline ends. CDR1 is SGHTA and CDR2 is FQGTGA in the germline V gene. CDR3 length: 13 amino acids. The CDR3 DNA reads as TGTGCCAGCAGCTTAAGGGGGCAAGAGACCCAGTACTTC. As protein: CASSLRGQETQYF. The full variable domain, with the rest looked up from reference TRBV7-3 and TRBJ2-5, is GAGVSQTPSNKVTEKGKYVELRCDPISGHTALYWYRQSLGQGPEFLIYFQGTGAADDSGLPNDRFFAVRPEGSVSTLKIQRTERGDSAVYLCASSLRGQETQYFGPGTRLLVL.

V is TRBV28 and J is TRBJ2-7, with TRBD1 as a possible D gene (5 bases). Trimming removed 5 bases from V and 2 bases from J, with 13 bases in between. The length of the CDR3 is 14 residues. The V gene's germline CDR1 is MDHEN and CDR2 SYDVKM. CDR3 loop: CASSPIGHTYEQYF. The CDR3 nucleotides read TGTGCCAGCAGTCCTATCGGACACACCTACGAGCAGTACTTC. The variable domain in full, completed from reference TRBV28 and TRBJ2-7, reads DVKVTQSSRYLVKRTGEKVFLECVQDMDHENMFWYRQDPGLGLRLIYFSYDVKMKEKGDIPEGYSVSREKKERFSLILESASTNQTSMYLCASSPIGHTYEQYFGPGTRLTVT.

The chain employs TRBV28 and TRBJ2-7; 8 bases line up with TRBD2. The CDR3 spans 13 residues. The V gene's germline CDR1 is MDHEN and CDR2 SYDVKM. The trim removed 10 bases at V and 3 bases at J, leaving 8 bases unmatched. CDR3: CATRGLASYEQYF. CDR3 in DNA: TGTGCCACCCGAGGACTAGCAAGCTACGAGCAGTACTTC.

This clone was counted a single time. V gene TRBV28 combines with J gene TRBJ1-5; 7 positions match TRBD1. Germline CDR1 is MDHEN and CDR2 is SYDVKM. The CDR3 extends over 16 amino acids. V was pared by 7 bases and J by 0 bases, with 9 bases of the junction left unmatched. Here the CDR3 reads CASTRGTVYSNQPQHF. CDR3 DNA sequence: TGTGCCAGCACCCGGGGGACAGTATATAGCAATCAGCCCCAGCATTTT.

The chain links TRBV18 to TRBJ2-2, with D possibly being TRBD1 or TRBD2 (6 bases each). Germline V lookup: CDR1 KGHSH, CDR2 LQKENI. The germline V and J ends were trimmed by 2 bases and 0 bases, with 16 bases remaining between them. The CDR3 contains 18 residues. This chain's CDR3 is CASSPFSGGHTNTGELFF. In DNA, the CDR3 is TGTGCCAGCTCACCATTCTCCGGGGGCCACACGAACACCGGGGAGCTGTTTTTT.

This clone was detected only a few times. This rearrangement joins TRBV9 to TRBJ2-3, with D perhaps given as TRBD1 or TRBD2 (6 bases each). The germline V gene has CDR1 SGDLS and CDR2 YYNGEE. The length of the CDR3 is 13 residues. Trimming pared 0 bases from V and 7 bases from J, leaving 9 bases between. The CDR3 DNA sequence: TGTGCCAGCAGCGTAGGGGGGGCTTATACGCAGTATTTT. Amino acids: CASSVGGAYTQYF.

The rearrangement uses TRBV5-1 and TRBJ1-1; the D is unclear. Trimming cost V 2 bases and J 4 bases, with 9 bases left between them. This CDR3 region has 13 residues. The germline gives CDR1 SGHRS, CDR2 YFSETQ. The CDR3 bases are TGCGCCAGCAGCTTCTCATCGGGCACTGAAGCTTTCTTT. Encoded protein: CASSFSSGTEAFF.